This passage covers 3 T cell receptor beta chains from one sample sequenced in a study of monozygotic twins with inflammatory bowel disease. TCRdb reanalyzed the 5' RACE reads and collapses them to one entry per CDR3 protein, without DNA. In all, the sample yields 190,000 or so distinct CDR3 sequences. Input material: blood. These receptor sequences come from a human donor with ulcerative colitis or Crohn's disease, or a healthy co-twin of an affected twin (not recorded which).

This chain links TRBV6-1 with TRBJ2-7; the D call of TRBD2 rests on TCRdb alone, since no DNA is present to check it. This CDR3 is built from 15 residues. Germline V gene data show CDR1 as MNHNS and CDR2 as SASEGT. CDR3 loop: CASSTLAGASYEQYF.

J is TRBJ1-2 and V is TRBV11-2. Germline V gene sequence: CDR1 SGHAT, CDR2 FQNNGV. This CDR3 has 14 residues. CDR3: CASSFGRTNYGYTF.

The rearrangement joins TRBV7-6 to TRBJ2-6. Germline-derived CDR1 and CDR2 are SGHVS and FNYEAQ. There are 14 residues in the CDR3. CDR3 region: CASSQMSGANVLTF.